This TCR beta chain stems from a study of T cell responses to AZD1222 COVID-19 vaccine. Notes on the study in general: Spike-specific TCR breadth and depth were elevated following two AZD1222 doses. Spike was spanned by vaccine-associated CD4 TCRs, which were dominant at 160-218 and 743-854.

CDR3 size: 12 residues. Trimming cost V 1 base and J 8 bases, with 5 bases left between them. Concerning this clone itself: Its antigen is as yet unknown.

TCRdb keeps only in-frame clones here, not all; method: immunoSEQ multiplex PCR. The sample holds 100,000 to 150,000 clones, 80% to 90% seen once. This TCR was sampled from an adult in good health. The V and J genes are TRBV23-1 and TRBJ1-4; D is uncertain. TRBV23-1 falls under the ORF class, with uncertain function. Sample: peripheral blood, taken on day 0 of AZD1222 vaccination. The CDR3 here is CASSQWSEKLFF. The CDR3 bases are TGCGCCAGCAGTCAATGGTCCGAAAAACTGTTTTTT.